This T cell receptor beta chain was retrieved from a study of T cell responses to AZD1222 COVID-19 vaccine. Whole-study context: It was second doses at about 4 or about 12 weeks that were pooled.

The CDR3 length is 16 residues. V shed 3 bases and J shed 5 bases, with 16 bases lying between them. In germline, CDR1 is KGHSH, CDR2 LQKENI. Some clones are missing from TCRdb's copy, which holds only in-frame ones; the method was immunoSEQ multiplex PCR. The sample lists 150,000 to 160,000 clones, 90% occurring once. The sample was peripheral blood, taken on day 0 of AZD1222 vaccination. This chain uses TRBV18 with TRBJ2-2; D is possibly TRBD1 or TRBD2 (5 bases each). The source of this sequence is an adult in good health. The CDR3 region has the DNA TGTGCCAGCTCACCCGTCGGGCAGGGACCAACCGGGGAGCTGTTTTTT. This translates into CASSPVGQGPTGELFF.